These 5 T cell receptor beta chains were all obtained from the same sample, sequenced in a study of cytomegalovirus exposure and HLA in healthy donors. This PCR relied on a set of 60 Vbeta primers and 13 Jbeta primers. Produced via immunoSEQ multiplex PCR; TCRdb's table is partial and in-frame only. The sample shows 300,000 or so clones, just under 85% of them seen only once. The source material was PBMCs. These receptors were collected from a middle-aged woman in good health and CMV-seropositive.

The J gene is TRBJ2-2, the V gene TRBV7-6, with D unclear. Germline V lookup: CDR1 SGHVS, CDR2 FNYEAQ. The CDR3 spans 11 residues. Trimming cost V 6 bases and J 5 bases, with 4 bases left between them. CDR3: CASSSTGELFF. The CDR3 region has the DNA TGTGCCAGCAGTTCTACCGGGGAGCTGTTTTTT.

CDR3 coding DNA: TGTGCCAGCAGCTTAGATGGCCGAAGCACAGATACGCAGTATTTT. It translates to CASSLDGRSTDTQYF. The chain combines TRBV11-3 with TRBJ2-3, with unresolved D. V was clipped by 0 bases and J by 0 bases, with 7 bases between them. The CDR3 length is 15 residues. Germline V CDR1 and CDR2: SGHNT, YENEEA.

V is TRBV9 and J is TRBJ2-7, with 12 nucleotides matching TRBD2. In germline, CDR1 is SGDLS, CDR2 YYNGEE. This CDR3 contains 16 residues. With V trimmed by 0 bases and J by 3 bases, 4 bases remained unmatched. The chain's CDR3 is CASSVGGLAGNYEQYF. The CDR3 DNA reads TGTGCCAGCAGCGTAGGCGGACTAGCGGGAAACTACGAGCAGTACTTC.

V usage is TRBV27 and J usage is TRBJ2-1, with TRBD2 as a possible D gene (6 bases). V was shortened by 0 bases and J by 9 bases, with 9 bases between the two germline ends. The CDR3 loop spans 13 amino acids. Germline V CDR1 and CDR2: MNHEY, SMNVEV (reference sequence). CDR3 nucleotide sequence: TGTGCCAGCAGTTTATCGTCGGAGGGTGAGCAGTTCTTC. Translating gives CASSLSSEGEQFF.

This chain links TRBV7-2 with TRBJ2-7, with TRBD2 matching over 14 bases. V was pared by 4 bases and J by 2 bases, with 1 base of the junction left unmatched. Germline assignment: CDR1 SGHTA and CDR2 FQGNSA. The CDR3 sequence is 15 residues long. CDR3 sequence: CASSWGLAGAYEQYF. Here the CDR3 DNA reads TGTGCCAGCAGCTGGGGACTAGCGGGGGCCTACGAGCAGTACTTC.